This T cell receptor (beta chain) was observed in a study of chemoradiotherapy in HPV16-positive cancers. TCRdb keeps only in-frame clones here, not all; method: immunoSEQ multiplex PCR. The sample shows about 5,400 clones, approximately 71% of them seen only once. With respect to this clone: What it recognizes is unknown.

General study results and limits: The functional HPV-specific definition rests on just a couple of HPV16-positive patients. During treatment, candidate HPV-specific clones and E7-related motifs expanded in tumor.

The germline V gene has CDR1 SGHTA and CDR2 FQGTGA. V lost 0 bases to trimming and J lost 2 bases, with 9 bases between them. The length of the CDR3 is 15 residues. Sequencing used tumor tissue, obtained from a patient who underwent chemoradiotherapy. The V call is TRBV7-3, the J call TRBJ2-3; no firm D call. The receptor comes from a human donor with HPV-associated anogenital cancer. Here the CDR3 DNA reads TGTGCCAGCAGCTTAACCGCCGTGACCACAGATACGCAGTATTTT. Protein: CASSLTAVTTDTQYF.